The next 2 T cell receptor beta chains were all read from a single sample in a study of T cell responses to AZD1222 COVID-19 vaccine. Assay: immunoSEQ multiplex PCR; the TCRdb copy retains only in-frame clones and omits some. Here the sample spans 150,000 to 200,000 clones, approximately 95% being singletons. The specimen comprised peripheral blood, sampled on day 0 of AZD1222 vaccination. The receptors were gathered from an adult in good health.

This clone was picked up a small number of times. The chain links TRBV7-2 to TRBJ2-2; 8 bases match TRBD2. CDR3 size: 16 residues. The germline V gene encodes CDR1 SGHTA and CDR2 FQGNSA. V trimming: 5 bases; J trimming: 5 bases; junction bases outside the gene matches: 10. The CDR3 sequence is CASSPRVAGSTGELFF. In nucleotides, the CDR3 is TGTGCCAGCAGCCCTAGGGTAGCGGGAAGTACCGGGGAGCTGTTTTTT.

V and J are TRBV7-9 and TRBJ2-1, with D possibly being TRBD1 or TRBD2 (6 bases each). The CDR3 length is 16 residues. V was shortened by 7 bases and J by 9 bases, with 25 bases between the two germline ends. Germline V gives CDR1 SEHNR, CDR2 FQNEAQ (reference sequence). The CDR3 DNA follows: TGTGCCAGCACTCTGGGGCATAGTGGGGGGCCGAGTGAGCAGTTCTTC. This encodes CASTLGHSGGPSEQFF.